The next 28 T cell receptor beta chains were all read from a single sample in a study of blood T cells in healthy people across ages (dated by TCRdb to between 2014 and 2017). Receptor libraries were prepared by 5' RACE. Sequencing was performed on an Illumina HiSeq 2500. A second roughly 6 to 12 cycle PCR used a sample-barcoded 5' primer and a J-beta primer mix. TCRdb itself trimmed the public reads at Q25 with fastp, ran MiXCR and retained productive beta chains. CDR3 protein duplicates are merged, each entry listing the most common genes and DNA. The sample yields 1.5 million to 2 million distinct CDR3 sequences; about 31% were counted once. The ten largest clones capture 10% to 12% of the sample. Material for sequencing was blood. The receptors originated from a woman aged 25-40 years in good health.

This clonotype was detected only a few times. This chain links TRBV3-1 with TRBJ2-5, with D perhaps given as TRBD1 or TRBD2 (5 bases each). CDR3 length: 15 amino acids. Germline loops: CDR1 LGHDT, CDR2 YNNKEL (reference sequence). Trimming cost V 5 bases and J 5 bases, with 18 bases left between them. The chain's CDR3 is CASSKKRSPGETQYF. CDR3 coding DNA: TGTGCCAGCAGCAAGAAGCGGAGCCCAGGGGAGACCCAGTACTTC.

This clonotype was found once. The V gene is TRBV4-1, the J gene TRBJ1-2; a possible D gene is TRBD1 (5 bases). This CDR3 is built from 15 residues. V was cut by 1 base and J by 8 bases, with 17 bases left in between. Germline CDR1 MGHRA, CDR2 YSYEKL. This CDR3 reads CASSQVGTLERGYTF. CDR3 sequence (DNA): TGCGCCAGCAGCCAAGTCGGGACCCTGGAGAGAGGCTACACCTTC.

The chain joins TRBV5-6 to TRBJ2-7; weak D call: TRBD1 (5 bases). The CDR3 length is 14 residues. Germline-derived CDR1 and CDR2 are SGHDT and YYEEEE. The V and J ends lost 0 bases and 6 bases respectively, with 13 bases between them. CDR3 bases: TGTGCCAGCAGCTTGGTGGGCAGGGTACGCGAGCAGTACTTC. This encodes CASSLVGRVREQYF.

This clonotype was detected only a few times. The gene calls are TRBV25-1 and TRBJ2-6, with TRBD2 matching over 7 bases. Germline V gene lookup returns CDR1 MGHDK and CDR2 SYGVNS. The CDR3 runs 17 residues. V was clipped by 2 bases and J by 1 base; unmatched bases: 5. The CDR3, as DNA: TGTGCCAGCAGTGAAGGCGGGGGAGTGTCTGGGGCCAACGTCCTGACTTTC. Protein sequence: CASSEGGGVSGANVLTF.

V usage is TRBV27 and J usage is TRBJ2-3; D may match TRBD1 or TRBD2 (6 bases each). V dropped 2 bases and J dropped 2 bases, with 20 bases sitting between them. The germline CDR1 and CDR2 sequences are MNHEY and SMNVEV (reference sequence). The CDR3 totals 18 residues. CDR3 bases: TGTGCCAGCAGTTTAAGGGTGGGGGTAGGGGGACTCACAGATACGCAGTATTTT. It is translated as CASSLRVGVGGLTDTQYF.

This rearrangement joins TRBV18 to TRBJ2-6; TRBD1 matches 7 bases. V was pared by 1 base and J by 0 bases, with 6 bases of the junction left unmatched. The CDR3 runs to 18 residues. Germline V gene sequence: CDR1 KGHSH, CDR2 LQKENI. CDR3 amino acids: CASSPRNRGISGANVLTF. The CDR3 DNA reads TGTGCCAGCTCACCACGCAACAGGGGAATCTCTGGGGCCAACGTCCTGACTTTC.

This clonotype was counted between two and nine times. The chain employs TRBV2 and TRBJ2-1; unclear D gene. The CDR3 is 14 amino acids. The germline V and J ends were trimmed by 8 bases and 3 bases, with 14 bases remaining between them. From germline, CDR1 is SNHLY and CDR2 FYNNEI. The CDR3 region is CASRPGGIYNEQFF. The CDR3 DNA reads TGTGCCAGCCGCCCAGGTGGGATCTACAATGAGCAGTTCTTC.

This clonotype was picked up a small number of times. The V call is TRBV4-2, the J call TRBJ1-1; 9 positions match TRBD1. V trimming: 0 bases; J trimming: 5 bases; junction bases outside the gene matches: 10. There are 17 residues in the CDR3. Germline-derived CDR1 and CDR2 are LGHNA and YNFKEQ. The CDR3 sequence is CASSQEQGAWGSTEAFF. The CDR3 region has the DNA TGTGCCAGCAGCCAAGAACAGGGGGCATGGGGATCAACTGAAGCTTTCTTT.

The chain uses TRBV4-2 and TRBJ2-5, with 12 bases lining up with TRBD2. After removal of 1 base from V and 1 base from J, the junction contained 7 bases not matched to a gene. Germline CDR1 LGHNA, CDR2 YNFKEQ. CDR3 length equals 18 residues. The CDR3 region has the DNA TGTGCCAGCAGCCAAGCTCCTAGCGGGGGGGCTCCCCAAGAGACCCAGTACTTC. Its protein product is CASSQAPSGGAPQETQYF.

This clonotype was counted only a few times. The J gene is TRBJ2-3, the V gene TRBV27, with TRBD1 identical over 7 bases. V was clipped by 6 bases and J by 3 bases; unmatched bases: 9. CDR1 and CDR2 (germline): MNHEY, SMNVEV (reference sequence). CDR3 length equals 15 residues. The CDR3 DNA follows: TGTGCCAGCAGACGACTACGGGACAGTACAGATACGCAGTATTTT. Its protein product is CASRRLRDSTDTQYF.

The chain combines TRBV5-1 with TRBJ2-1, with 16 nucleotides matching TRBD2. The V and J ends lost 0 bases and 4 bases, in that order; junction bases with no gene match: 4. The CDR3 consists of 18 residues. Germline V gives CDR1 SGHRS, CDR2 YFSETQ. The CDR3 coding sequence is TGCGCCAGCAGCTTGGCCGGGACTAGCGGGGGGGTATACAATGAGCAGTTCTTC. Translating gives CASSLAGTSGGVYNEQFF.

This clonotype was seen ten or more times. The rearrangement uses TRBV29-1 and TRBJ2-5; D not resolved. CDR3 length: 12 residues. Germline CDR1 SQVTM, CDR2 ANQGSEA. The DNA for the CDR3 is TGCAGTTGCAGGATGGACCAAGAGACCCAGTACTTC. The encoded protein is CSCRMDQETQYF.

For this clonotype: An end of the junction differs from the germline gene, which may be a read error. The chain employs TRBV6-1 and TRBJ2-5; 10 bases are a match to TRBD2. The germline V gene has CDR1 MNHNS and CDR2 SASEGT. This CDR3 is 14 amino acids long. The CDR3 region has the DNA TGTGCCACAGAGCGGGGGGGCAAGAGAGAGACCCGGTACTTC. This gives the protein CATERGGKRETRYF.

This sequence joins TRBV19 and TRBJ1-5; the D gene is possibly TRBD1 (6 bases). V lost 4 bases, J lost 9 bases, and 16 bases lay in between. Per germline, CDR1 LNHDA and CDR2 SQIVND (reference sequence). The CDR3 contains 14 residues. The CDR3 is CASSNLQGYGPQHF. CDR3 nucleotide sequence: TGTGCCAGTAGTAACCTGCAGGGGTACGGGCCCCAGCATTTT. Full variable domain (remainder filled in from reference TRBV19 and TRBJ1-5): DGGITQSPKYLFRKEGQNVTLSCEQNLNHDAMYWYRQDPGQGLRLIYYSQIVNDFQKGDIAEGYSVSREKKESFPLTVTSAQKNPTAFYLCASSNLQGYGPQHFGDGTRLSIL.

The chain recombines TRBV20-1 with TRBJ1-1; D uncertain. The CDR3 is 9 residues long. Germline V gene lookup returns CDR1 DFQATT and CDR2 SNEGSKA (reference sequence). V was clipped by 7 bases and J by 1 base, with 1 base between them. The CDR3 sequence: CSENTEAFF. The CDR3, as DNA: TGCAGTGAGAACACTGAAGCTTTCTTT.

This clonotype was detected ten times or more. The chain employs TRBV4-1 and TRBJ1-2; the D is unclear. The V gene's germline CDR1 is MGHRA and CDR2 YSYEKL. Trimming left V 2 bases short and J 8 bases short, with 9 bases between. This CDR3 is 12 amino acids long. The CDR3 DNA sequence: TGCGCCAGCAGCCAACCAAGCGGAGGCTACACCTTC. It yields the protein CASSQPSGGYTF.

This clonotype was seen a few times. The CDR3 nucleotides are TGTGCCAGCAGCACCTCTAGCGGGGTGTCCTACAATGAGCAGTTCTTC. Protein sequence: CASSTSSGVSYNEQFF. The V call is TRBV7-3, the J call TRBJ2-1, with TRBD2 matching over 9 bases. V lost 5 bases to trimming and J lost 1 base; unmatched junction nucleotides: 6. The length of the CDR3 is 16 residues. The V gene's germline CDR1 is SGHTA and CDR2 FQGTGA.

There are a few counts of this clonotype. The chain uses TRBV2 and TRBJ2-7; 9 positions match TRBD2. The V gene end was trimmed by 4 bases and the J gene end by 0 bases; junction bases not matched to a gene: 7. Germline V gene data show CDR1 as SNHLY and CDR2 as FYNNEI. The CDR3 totals 16 residues. CDR3 sequence: CASSGLAEIGSYEQYF. As DNA, the CDR3 is TGTGCCAGCAGTGGACTAGCGGAAATCGGCTCCTACGAGCAGTACTTC.

The chain couples TRBV5-6 to TRBJ2-7; tentatively, D is TRBD2 (6 bases). Germline values: CDR1 SGHDT, CDR2 YYEEEE. The CDR3 loop spans 13 amino acids. Trimming left V 3 bases short and J 5 bases short, with 12 bases between. CDR3 sequence (DNA): TGTGCCAGCAGCTGGGGAGGAATCGACGAGCAGTACTTC. It is translated as CASSWGGIDEQYF.

The chain carries TRBV24-1 and TRBJ2-2; D possibly corresponds to TRBD2 (6 bases). Per the germline V gene, CDR1 is KGHDR and CDR2 is SFDVKD. Trimming took 3 bases from V and 0 from J, leaving 10 bases between them. The CDR3 totals 16 residues. CDR3 region: CATSDVGLTNTGELFF. CDR3 nucleotide sequence: TGTGCCACCAGTGATGTGGGACTCACGAACACCGGGGAGCTGTTTTTT.

The rearrangement uses TRBV6-5 and TRBJ1-2, with D unclear. Trimming took 2 bases from V and 8 from J, leaving 12 bases between them. The germline V gene encodes CDR1 MNHEY and CDR2 SVGAGI. The CDR3 sequence is 13 residues long. The CDR3 DNA reads TGTGCCAGCAGTTACCGGGGAACCCACGGCTACACCTTC. Encoded protein: CASSYRGTHGYTF.

This clonotype appeared a few times. The rearrangement links TRBV6-2 or TRBV6-3 to TRBJ2-3, with TRBD2 as a possible D gene (6 bases). V was trimmed by 6 bases and J by 2 bases, leaving 12 bases between them. The CDR3 has 14 amino acids. CDR1 and CDR2 (germline): MNHEY, SVGEGT. The CDR3 DNA reads as TGTGCCAGCAGAGGACTATCCTCCACAGATACGCAGTATTTT. Its translation is CASRGLSSTDTQYF.

The chain combines TRBV10-3 with TRBJ2-7; possible D gene TRBD1, 8 bases. Trimming stripped 5 bases from V and 0 bases from J, with 17 bases between. In germline, CDR1 is ENHRY, CDR2 SYGVKD. CDR3 length: 16 residues. This CDR3 reads CAISRGGDRNSYEQYF. In DNA, the CDR3 is TGTGCCATCAGTAGGGGGGGGGACAGGAACTCCTACGAGCAGTACTTC.

This clonotype came up a few times. The chain links TRBV29-1 to TRBJ2-7; D is unclear. The CDR3 is made up of 12 amino acids. The germline CDR1 and CDR2 sequences are SQVTM and ANQGSEA. Trimming pared 0 bases from V and 3 bases from J, leaving 6 bases between. CDR3 region: CSVEDRLYEQYF. As DNA, the CDR3 is TGCAGCGTTGAAGATCGGCTCTACGAGCAGTACTTC.

This chain joins TRBV6-5 and TRBJ2-3; 9 bases match TRBD2. The germline CDR1 and CDR2 sequences are MNHEY and SVGAGI. The CDR3 is 14 amino acids. J was trimmed by 5 bases and V by 10 bases; bases with no gene match: 10. The CDR3 here is CATSRGGAEDTQYF. The CDR3 nucleotides are TGTGCCACCAGCCGCGGGGGGGCCGAAGATACGCAGTATTTT.

As concerns this clonotype: This may come from a read error, since a much larger clone is one base off. The chain uses TRBV29-1 and TRBJ2-7, with D unresolved. The DNA end lines up better with TRBJ2-5; the J call may be wrong. Germline V lookup: CDR1 SQVTM, CDR2 ANQGSEA. CDR3 length: 12 residues. The CDR3 region has the DNA TGCAGCGTTGTGGGGATTCGAGGGACCCAGTACTTC. As protein: CSVVGIRGTQYF.

The genes are TRBV3-1 and TRBJ2-5; D not resolved. The CDR3 covers 13 residues. Germline CDR1 reads LGHDT; CDR2 reads YNNKEL (reference sequence). Trimming removed 4 bases from V and 11 bases from J, with 17 bases in between. The CDR3 spells CASSLFSEDEQYF. In DNA form, the CDR3 reads TGTGCCAGCAGCCTCTTCTCTGAGGATGAGCAGTACTTC.

The J gene is TRBJ1-5, the V gene TRBV28, with TRBD1 matching over 10 bases. Germline CDR1 MDHEN, CDR2 SYDVKM. J was trimmed by 4 bases and V by 2 bases; bases with no gene match: 5. The CDR3 is made up of 16 amino acids. The CDR3 loop reads CASSLGTGATNQPQHF. In DNA, the CDR3 is TGTGCCAGCAGTTTAGGGACAGGGGCTACTAATCAGCCCCAGCATTTT.